The present entry profiles one T cell receptor beta chain with its context. Authors' methods: Counts of nucleated cells, estimated from reference gene primer amplification, were obtained. Profiled with immunoSEQ multiplex PCR; TCRdb holds only in-frame clones, not every one. The V and J calls and the clone size are those of that table, but D and trimming were determined from the DNA. The sample lists roughly 390,000 clones, roughly 85% occurring once. The data originate from a study of blood T cell repertoires in COVID-19. In the study overall: Samples of COVID-19 (acute and convalescent) were obtained from the United States, Italy and Spain. Sample material is recorded as cDNA or gDNA derived from T cells, B-cell-depleted T cells, or PBMCs.

The TCR was taken from a woman aged 18 to 35 with acute or convalescent COVID-19. Sample: peripheral blood.

The CDR3 DNA follows: TGTGCCAGCAGTGATACGACAGGGGGAACGTATGGCTACACCTTC. It is translated as CASSDTTGGTYGYTF. The chain has TRBV25-1 and TRBJ1-2; TRBD1 matches 9 bases. Germline V CDR1 and CDR2: MGHDK, SYGVNS. After removal of 3 bases from V and 5 bases from J, the junction contained 7 bases not matched to a gene. The CDR3 is 15 amino acids.